These 3 T cell receptor beta chains share one sample of origin, sequenced in a study of technical replicates of blood from a handful of donors. Assay: immunoSEQ multiplex PCR; the TCRdb copy retains only in-frame clones and omits some. The sample contains about 80,000 clones, 97% of which appear only once. Sequencing was done on a sample of T cells isolated from PBMCs. These receptors were obtained from a human donor in good health.

The chain couples TRBV5-8 to TRBJ2-2; the D gene is possibly TRBD2 (6 bases). V dropped 5 bases and J dropped 6 bases, with 20 bases sitting between them. CDR1 is SGHTS, CDR2 YDEGEE, per germline. The CDR3 is 16 residues long. The CDR3, as DNA: TGTGCCAGCAGAAAAAGGACTAAGGTCGTCCCCGGGGAGCTGTTTTTT. It is translated as CASRKRTKVVPGELFF.

J is TRBJ2-5 and V is TRBV10-1; 10 bases map to TRBD2. With 0 bases clipped from V and 4 bases from J, the junction kept 2 bases outside the gene matches. The CDR3 has 15 amino acids. Germline V gene lookup returns CDR1 WNHNN and CDR2 SYGVQD (reference sequence). In nucleotides, the CDR3 is TGCGCCAGCAGTGAGTCGGTAGCGGGAGGAGAGACCCAGTACTTC. Its protein product is CASSESVAGGETQYF.

The J gene is TRBJ2-7, the V gene TRBV2; D is undetermined. Between the trimmed V and J ends, which lost 4 bases and 3 bases, there was a span of 7 bases. The CDR3 runs 12 residues. The V gene's germline CDR1 is SNHLY and CDR2 FYNNEI. CDR3 sequence (DNA): TGTGCCAGCAGTGTGAGCAACTACGAGCAGTACTTC. Its protein product is CASSVSNYEQYF.